This TCR beta chain derives from a study of Ad26.COV2.S vaccination and SARS-CoV-2 variants. Overall study context: The study gave Ad26.COV2.S intramuscularly, once or twice 56 days apart. Notes on the study in general: Substantial breadth in spike-specific CD8+ and CD4+ T cell responses was reportedly seen after vaccination.

Profiled with immunoSEQ multiplex PCR; TCRdb holds only in-frame clones, not every one. The table shows over 450,000 clones, with roughly 87% occurring only once. Treatment noted: some 20 received Ad26.COV2.S at low or high dose, single or two shots; several received placebo; per-sample allocation not given. Collection of the samples took place on day 63 after the first injection of vaccine or placebo. The CDR3 extends over 17 amino acids. J was trimmed by 1 base and V by 7 bases; bases with no gene match: 10. From germline, CDR1 is LNHDA and CDR2 SQIVND (reference sequence). Points on this clone: The antigen is undetermined.

The sequenced sample was peripheral blood, obtained in a trial of Ad26.COV2.S vaccine versus placebo. The gene calls are TRBV19 and TRBJ1-1, with 12 bases lining up with TRBD1. The receptor was derived from a person between 18 and 59 years old who received the Ad26.COV2.S COVID-19 vaccine or a placebo. The CDR3 sequence is CASTPGDRGLGNTEAFF. DNA of the CDR3: TGTGCCAGTACCCCGGGGGACAGGGGGCTAGGGAACACTGAAGCTTTCTTT.